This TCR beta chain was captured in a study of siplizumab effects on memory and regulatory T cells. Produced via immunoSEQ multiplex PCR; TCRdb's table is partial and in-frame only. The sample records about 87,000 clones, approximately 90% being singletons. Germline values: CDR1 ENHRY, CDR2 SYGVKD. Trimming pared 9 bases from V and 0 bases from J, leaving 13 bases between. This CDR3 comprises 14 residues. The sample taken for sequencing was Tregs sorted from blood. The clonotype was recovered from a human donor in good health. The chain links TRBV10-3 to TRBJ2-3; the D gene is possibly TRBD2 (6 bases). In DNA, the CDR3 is TGTGCCATTGGGGGGAGCTTTAGCACAGATACGCAGTATTTT. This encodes CAIGGSFSTDTQYF.